The 5 T cell receptor beta chains presented below share a single source sample, sequenced in a study of T cell changes during pregnancy in multiple sclerosis. Assay: immunoSEQ multiplex PCR; the TCRdb copy retains only in-frame clones and omits some. This repertoire shows about 69,000 clones, roughly nine tenths found once; its top ten account for 0.29%. The specimen was CD4+ T cells from peripheral blood mononuclear cells, collected in the third trimester of pregnancy. All receptors come from a female donor in good health, enrolled as a control in a pregnancy study.

V gene TRBV9 combines with J gene TRBJ1-1, with D unclear. The germline V and J ends were trimmed by 4 bases and 8 bases, with 15 bases remaining between them. Germline V gives CDR1 SGDLS, CDR2 YYNGEE. The CDR3 consists of 13 residues. CDR3: CASSPRSGREAFF. CDR3 DNA: TGTGCCAGCAGCCCACGGAGCGGTCGCGAAGCTTTCTTT.

The chain carries TRBV19 and TRBJ1-6; D unclear. V lost 7 bases, J lost 7 bases, and 14 bases lay in between. There are 14 residues in the CDR3. CDR1 and CDR2 (germline): LNHDA, SQIVND (reference sequence). The CDR3 DNA reads TGTGCCAGTATAGCAAGGTCTCGGAATTCACCCCTCCACTTT. Translation: CASIARSRNSPLHF.

The chain couples TRBV2 to TRBJ2-3, with D perhaps TRBD1 (5 bases). The CDR3 sequence is 16 residues long. Looked up from germline, CDR1 is SNHLY and CDR2 is FYNNEI. V lost 6 bases, J lost 1 base, and 17 bases lay in between. The CDR3 DNA follows: TGTGCCAGCAGACGCCTAGGGGCCCTCGGCACAGATACGCAGTATTTT. Its protein product is CASRRLGALGTDTQYF.

This rearrangement joins TRBV15 to TRBJ2-7; the match to TRBD1 covers 11 bases. Trimming cost V 7 bases and J 2 bases; bases outside gene matches: 4. The CDR3 runs 14 residues. Per the germline V gene, CDR1 is LNHNV and CDR2 is YYDKDF (reference sequence). In nucleotides, the CDR3 is TGTGCCACCAACCGGGACAGGGGGACCTACGAGCAGTACTTC. Its translation: CATNRDRGTYEQYF.

CDR3 sequence reads: CASSPNNIQEQFF. In nucleotides, the CDR3 is TGTGCCAGCAGCCCAAATAACATTCAGGAGCAGTTCTTC. The rearrangement links TRBV7-2 to TRBJ2-1; D is undetermined. CDR3 length equals 13 residues. Germline assignment: CDR1 SGHTA and CDR2 FQGNSA. Between the trimmed V and J ends, which lost 5 bases and 10 bases, there was a span of 15 bases.